Presented here are 19 T cell receptor beta chains from one specimen sequenced in a study of T cell responses to AZD1222 COVID-19 vaccine. Profiled with immunoSEQ multiplex PCR; TCRdb holds only in-frame clones, not every one. This repertoire shows approximately 110,000 clones, around 90% found once; its top ten account for approximately 1.3%. The sequenced sample was peripheral blood, obtained on day 0 of AZD1222 vaccination. These receptors were obtained from an adult in good health.

This clone occurred once. The chain links TRBV27 to TRBJ1-2, with unresolved D. Germline-derived CDR1 and CDR2 are MNHEY and SMNVEV (reference sequence). V lost 5 bases and J 2 bases, leaving 21 bases between the germline ends. The CDR3 has 17 amino acids. The CDR3 region has the DNA TGTGCCAGCAGTCCAGAAGTATTGGTCAGGACGAACTATGGCTACACCTTC. Its protein is CASSPEVLVRTNYGYTF.

The chain has TRBV5-1 and TRBJ1-4; TRBD1 matches at 10 bases. Germline loops: CDR1 SGHRS, CDR2 YFSETQ. Unmatched junction bases numbered 6, after V lost 4 bases and J lost 6 bases. CDR3 length: 15 amino acids. CDR3 in amino acids: CASSPRTGGDEKLFF. CDR3 bases: TGCGCCAGCAGCCCACGGACAGGGGGGGATGAAAAACTGTTTTTT.

This clone has just one count. The rearrangement uses TRBV5-5 and TRBJ1-1; D gene unclear. Germline V CDR1 and CDR2: SGHKS, YYEKEE (reference sequence). This CDR3 has 13 residues. Trimming shortened V by 4 bases and J by 3 bases, and 10 bases separated the two germline ends. The CDR3 DNA reads TGTGCCAGCAGCCCCTTGGCAGACACTGAAGCTTTCTTT. As protein: CASSPLADTEAFF.

The chain uses TRBV3-1 (or the pseudogene TRBV3-2) and TRBJ2-3; TRBD2 matches at 7 bases. Germline V gene sequence: CDR1 LGHDT, CDR2 YNNKEL (reference sequence). The CDR3 loop spans 17 amino acids. V trimming: 1 base; J trimming: 2 bases; junction bases outside the gene matches: 9. The chain's CDR3 is CASSQVGTITFTDTQYF. The CDR3 nucleotides are TGTGCCAGCAGCCAAGTGGGGACTATCACCTTCACAGATACGCAGTATTTT.

This rearrangement joins TRBV18 to TRBJ1-2; no definite D call. CDR3 length: 14 amino acids. CDR1 and CDR2 from the germline V gene are KGHSH and LQKENI. Trimming pared 1 base from V and 7 bases from J, leaving 13 bases between. CDR3 loop: CASSPQGGAAGYTF. CDR3 coding DNA: TGTGCCAGCTCACCACAGGGTGGCGCTGCTGGCTACACCTTC.

The chain uses TRBV5-8 and TRBJ1-1; 8 bases align to TRBD1. The CDR3 runs to 15 residues. V gave up 2 bases and J gave up 1 base; unmatched junction bases: 4. Germline CDR1 SGHTS, CDR2 YDEGEE. The CDR3 spells CASSLFGQGNTEAFF. Written as DNA, the CDR3 is TGTGCCAGCAGCTTATTTGGACAGGGGAACACTGAAGCTTTCTTT.

The chain joins TRBV6-5 to TRBJ2-5, with D hard to call. The germline V gene has CDR1 MNHEY and CDR2 SVGAGI. This CDR3 is 13 amino acids long. Trimming stripped 6 bases from V and 3 bases from J, with 11 bases between. The CDR3 DNA is TGTGCCAGCAGAGGACCAAATAAAGAGACCCAGTACTTC. Translating it yields CASRGPNKETQYF.

This chain uses TRBV5-6 with TRBJ1-5; D unclear. V was clipped by 4 bases and J by 0 bases, with 5 bases between them. The length of the CDR3 is 13 residues. CDR1 is SGHDT, CDR2 YYEEEE, per germline. In nucleotides, the CDR3 is TGTGCCAGCAGCGAAAATAGCAATCAGCCCCAGCATTTT. Translating it yields CASSENSNQPQHF. Full variable domain (outside the CDR3, taken from reference TRBV5-6 and TRBJ1-5): DAGVTQSPTHLIKTRGQQVTLRCSPKSGHDTVSWYQQALGQGPQFIFQYYEEEERQRGNFPDRFSGHQFPNYSSELNVNALLLGDSALYLCASSENSNQPQHFGDGTRLSIL.

The gene calls are TRBV19 and TRBJ2-3, with no clear D. V was pared by 3 bases and J by 5 bases, with 12 bases between. This CDR3 has 14 residues. CDR1 and CDR2 from the germline V gene are LNHDA and SQIVND (reference sequence). The CDR3 DNA sequence: TGTGCCAGTAGTATTCTCCTGGCCGTAGATACGCAGTATTTT. This codes for CASSILLAVDTQYF. The whole variable domain, filled in from reference TRBV19 and TRBJ2-3, reads DGGITQSPKYLFRKEGQNVTLSCEQNLNHDAMYWYRQDPGQGLRLIYYSQIVNDFQKGDIAEGYSVSREKKESFPLTVTSAQKNPTAFYLCASSILLAVDTQYFGPGTRLTVL.

The rearrangement links TRBV11-2 to TRBJ2-5; weak D call: TRBD2 (7 bases). The V gene lost 4 bases and the J gene lost 5 bases, with 11 bases spanning the gap. Germline values: CDR1 SGHAT, CDR2 FQNNGV. The CDR3 contains 13 residues. CDR3 coding DNA: TGTGCCAGCAGCTGGGGGGGGGCGGAGACCCAGTACTTC. It translates to CASSWGGAETQYF.

V gene TRBV5-6 combines with J gene TRBJ1-6, with TRBD1 as a possible D gene (6 bases). Germline V gene sequence: CDR1 SGHDT, CDR2 YYEEEE. The CDR3 has 14 residues. Trimming shortened V by 5 bases and J by 13 bases, and 19 bases separated the two germline ends. In DNA form, the CDR3 reads TGTGCCAGCAGTTACCGATCATCAGGGGACCCCCTCCACTTT. Translation gives CASSYRSSGDPLHF.

DNA of the CDR3: TGCGCCAGCAGCCAACAGTCGGGGGGGCGGACCGGGGAGCTGTTTTTT. The encoded protein is CASSQQSGGRTGELFF. This rearrangement joins TRBV4-1 to TRBJ2-2, with TRBD2 identical over 8 bases. Unmatched junction bases numbered 7, after V lost 2 bases and J lost 5 bases. This CDR3 contains 16 residues. Germline values: CDR1 MGHRA, CDR2 YSYEKL.

CDR3 residues: CASSLDGRLEAFF. CDR3 coding DNA: TGTGCCAGCAGCTTAGACGGGCGGCTTGAAGCTTTCTTT. V is TRBV11-2 and J is TRBJ1-1; D is unclear. The germline V and J ends were trimmed by 0 bases and 7 bases, with 9 bases remaining between them. Germline CDR1 and CDR2: SGHAT and FQNNGV. The CDR3 loop spans 13 amino acids.

The chain links TRBV9 to TRBJ1-2; TRBD1 might be the D (6 bases). The V gene's germline CDR1 is SGDLS and CDR2 YYNGEE. The length of the CDR3 is 15 residues. Trimming left V 0 bases short and J 1 base short, with 10 bases between. The CDR3 loop is CASSVAQGRNYGYTF. The CDR3 bases are TGTGCCAGCAGCGTAGCACAGGGCCGTAACTATGGCTACACCTTC.

V gene TRBV9 combines with J gene TRBJ1-1; D perhaps matches TRBD1 (5 bases). The ends were cut back, 4 bases at V and 0 bases at J, with 13 bases in the middle. Germline V gene sequence: CDR1 SGDLS, CDR2 YYNGEE. This CDR3 comprises 15 residues. As DNA, the CDR3 is TGTGCCAGCAGCACCGGGGCCCTCATGAACACTGAAGCTTTCTTT. This codes for CASSTGALMNTEAFF.

This clone was seen just once. The rearrangement uses TRBV7-6 and TRBJ1-1; no definite D call. CDR1 and CDR2 (germline): SGHVS, FNYEAQ. The V and J ends lost 2 bases and 0 bases respectively, with 13 bases between them. The CDR3 runs to 16 residues. CDR3 loop: CASSLPSIHMNTEAFF. The CDR3 bases are TGTGCCAGCAGCTTACCCAGTATCCACATGAACACTGAAGCTTTCTTT.

J is TRBJ2-3 and V is TRBV7-9; 11 nucleotides align to TRBD1. Germline V gives CDR1 SEHNR, CDR2 FQNEAQ (reference sequence). This CDR3 contains 17 residues. The trim removed 4 bases at V and 3 bases at J, leaving 9 bases unmatched. CDR3 in amino acids: CASSWRDGQGATDTQYF. In DNA, the CDR3 is TGTGCCAGCAGCTGGCGGGACGGACAGGGGGCAACAGATACGCAGTATTTT.

This clone was found once. V is TRBV10-3 and J is TRBJ1-1; perhaps TRBD1 as D (5 bases). The V end was cut by 4 bases, the J end by 0 bases, with 9 bases between. The germline V gene has CDR1 ENHRY and CDR2 SYGVKD. The length of the CDR3 is 14 residues. The CDR3 DNA follows: TGTGCCATCAGTGGGCAGGGAATGAACACTGAAGCTTTCTTT. Its translation is CAISGQGMNTEAFF.

V and J are TRBV28 and TRBJ1-2; D is unclear. The CDR3 runs 12 residues. V was clipped by 3 bases and J by 5 bases, with 7 bases between them. CDR1 and CDR2 from the germline V gene are MDHEN and SYDVKM. CDR3 nucleotides: TGTGCCAGCAGTTTGAAGAAGTATGGCTACACCTTC. Amino acids: CASSLKKYGYTF.